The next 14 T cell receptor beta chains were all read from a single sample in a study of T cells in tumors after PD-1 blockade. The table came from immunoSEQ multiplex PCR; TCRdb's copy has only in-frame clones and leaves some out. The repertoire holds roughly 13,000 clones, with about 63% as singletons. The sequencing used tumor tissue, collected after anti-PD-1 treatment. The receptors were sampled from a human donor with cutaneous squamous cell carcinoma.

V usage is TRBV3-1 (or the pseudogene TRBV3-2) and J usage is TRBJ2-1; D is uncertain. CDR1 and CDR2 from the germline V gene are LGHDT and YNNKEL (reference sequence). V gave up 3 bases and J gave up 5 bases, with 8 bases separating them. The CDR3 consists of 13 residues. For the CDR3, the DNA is TGTGCCAGCAGCCATAAGGCTAACAATGAGCAGTTCTTC. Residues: CASSHKANNEQFF.

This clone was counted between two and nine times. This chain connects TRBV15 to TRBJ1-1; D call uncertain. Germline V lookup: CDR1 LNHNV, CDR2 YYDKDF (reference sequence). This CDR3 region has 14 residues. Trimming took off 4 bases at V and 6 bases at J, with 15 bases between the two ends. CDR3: CATSISLAQSEAFF. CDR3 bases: TGTGCCACCAGCATATCCCTCGCACAGTCTGAAGCTTTCTTT.

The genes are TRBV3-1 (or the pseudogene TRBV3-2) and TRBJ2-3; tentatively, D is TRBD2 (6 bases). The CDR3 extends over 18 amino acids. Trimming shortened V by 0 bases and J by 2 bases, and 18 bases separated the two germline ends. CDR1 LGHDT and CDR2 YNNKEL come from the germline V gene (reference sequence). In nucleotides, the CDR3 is TGTGCCAGCAGCCAAGATGATCTGGAAATAGCGGCCACAGATACGCAGTATTTT. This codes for CASSQDDLEIAATDTQYF.

The CDR3 DNA reads as TGTGCCAGCTCACCACAGGGTACGAGCAATCAGCCCCAGCATTTT. Translation: CASSPQGTSNQPQHF. The chain couples TRBV18 to TRBJ1-5, with D unclear. Between the trimmed V and J ends, which lost 1 base and 1 base, there was a span of 8 bases. The CDR3 extends over 15 amino acids. CDR1 is KGHSH and CDR2 is LQKENI in the germline V gene. The variable domain in full, completed from reference TRBV18 and TRBJ1-5, reads NAGVMQNPRHLVRRRGQEARLRCSPMKGHSHVYWYRQLPEEGLKFMVYLQKENIIDESGMPKERFSAEFPKEGPSILRIQQVVRGDSAAYFCASSPQGTSNQPQHFGDGTRLSIL.

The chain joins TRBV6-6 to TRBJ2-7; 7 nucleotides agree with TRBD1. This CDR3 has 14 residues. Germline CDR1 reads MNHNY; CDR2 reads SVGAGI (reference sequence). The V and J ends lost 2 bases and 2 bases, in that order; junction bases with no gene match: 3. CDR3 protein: CASSYAQGAYEQYF. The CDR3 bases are TGTGCCAGCAGTTACGCTCAGGGGGCCTACGAGCAGTACTTC.

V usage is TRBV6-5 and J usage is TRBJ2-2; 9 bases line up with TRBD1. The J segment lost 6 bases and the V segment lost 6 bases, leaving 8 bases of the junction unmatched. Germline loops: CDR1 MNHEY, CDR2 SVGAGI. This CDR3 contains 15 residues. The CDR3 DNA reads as TGTGCCAGCAGGAAGGGACAGGGTCGGGCCGGGGAGCTGTTTTTT. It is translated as CASRKGQGRAGELFF.

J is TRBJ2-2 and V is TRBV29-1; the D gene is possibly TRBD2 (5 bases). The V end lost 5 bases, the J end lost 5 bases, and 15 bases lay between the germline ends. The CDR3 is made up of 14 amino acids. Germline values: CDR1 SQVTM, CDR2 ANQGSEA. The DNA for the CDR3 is TGCAGCGTTACCAGCGGTGTCGGTACCGGGGAGCTGTTTTTT. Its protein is CSVTSGVGTGELFF.

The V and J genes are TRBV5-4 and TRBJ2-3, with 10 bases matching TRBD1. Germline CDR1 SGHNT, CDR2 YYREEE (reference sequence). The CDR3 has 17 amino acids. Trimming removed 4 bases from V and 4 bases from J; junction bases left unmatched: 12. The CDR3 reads CASSRWTGGSSADTQYF. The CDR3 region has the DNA TGTGCCAGCAGCCGGTGGACAGGGGGAAGTAGCGCAGATACGCAGTATTTT.

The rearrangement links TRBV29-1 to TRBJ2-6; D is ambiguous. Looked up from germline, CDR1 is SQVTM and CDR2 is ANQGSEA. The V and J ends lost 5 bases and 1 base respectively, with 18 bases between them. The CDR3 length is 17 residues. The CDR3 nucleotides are TGCAGCGTTCGTGAAGAATACCTCAGATCTGGGGCCAACGTCCTGACTTTC. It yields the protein CSVREEYLRSGANVLTF.

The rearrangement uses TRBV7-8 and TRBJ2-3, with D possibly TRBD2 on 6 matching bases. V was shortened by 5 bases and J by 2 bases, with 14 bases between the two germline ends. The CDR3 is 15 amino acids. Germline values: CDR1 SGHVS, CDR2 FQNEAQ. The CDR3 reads CASSRDGGLTDTQYF. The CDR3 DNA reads TGTGCCAGCAGCAGGGACGGGGGACTCACAGATACGCAGTATTTT. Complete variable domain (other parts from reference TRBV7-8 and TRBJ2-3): GAGVSQSPRYKVAKRGQDVALRCDPISGHVSLFWYQQALGQGPEFLTYFQNEAQLDKSGLPSDRFFAERPEGSVSTLKIQRTQQEDSAVYLCASSRDGGLTDTQYFGPGTRLTVL.

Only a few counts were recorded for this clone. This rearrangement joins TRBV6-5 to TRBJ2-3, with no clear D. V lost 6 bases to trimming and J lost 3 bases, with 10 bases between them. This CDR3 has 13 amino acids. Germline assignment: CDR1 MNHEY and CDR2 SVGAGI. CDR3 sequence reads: CASSPLGTDTQYF. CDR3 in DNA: TGTGCCAGCAGCCCGCTGGGGACAGATACGCAGTATTTT.

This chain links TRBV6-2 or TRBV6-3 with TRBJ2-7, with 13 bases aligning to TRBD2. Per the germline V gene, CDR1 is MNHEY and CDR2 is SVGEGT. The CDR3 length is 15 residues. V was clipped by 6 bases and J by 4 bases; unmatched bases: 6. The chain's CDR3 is CASSSWTSGSYEQYF. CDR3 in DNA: TGTGCCAGCAGCTCCTGGACTAGCGGGAGTTACGAGCAGTACTTC.

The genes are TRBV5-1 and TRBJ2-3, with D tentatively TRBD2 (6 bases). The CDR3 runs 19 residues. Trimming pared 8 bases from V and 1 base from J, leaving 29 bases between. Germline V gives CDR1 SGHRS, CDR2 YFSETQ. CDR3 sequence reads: CASHRRGVGIGPGTDTQYF. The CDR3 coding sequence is TGCGCCAGTCATAGGAGGGGTGTGGGGATCGGCCCAGGCACAGATACGCAGTATTTT.

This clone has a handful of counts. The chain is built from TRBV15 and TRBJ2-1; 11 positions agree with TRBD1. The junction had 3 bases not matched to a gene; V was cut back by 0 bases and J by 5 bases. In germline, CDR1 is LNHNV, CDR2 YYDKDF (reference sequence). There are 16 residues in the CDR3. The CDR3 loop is CATSRDRDRGNNEQFF. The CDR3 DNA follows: TGTGCCACCAGCAGAGATCGGGACAGGGGGAACAATGAGCAGTTCTTC.